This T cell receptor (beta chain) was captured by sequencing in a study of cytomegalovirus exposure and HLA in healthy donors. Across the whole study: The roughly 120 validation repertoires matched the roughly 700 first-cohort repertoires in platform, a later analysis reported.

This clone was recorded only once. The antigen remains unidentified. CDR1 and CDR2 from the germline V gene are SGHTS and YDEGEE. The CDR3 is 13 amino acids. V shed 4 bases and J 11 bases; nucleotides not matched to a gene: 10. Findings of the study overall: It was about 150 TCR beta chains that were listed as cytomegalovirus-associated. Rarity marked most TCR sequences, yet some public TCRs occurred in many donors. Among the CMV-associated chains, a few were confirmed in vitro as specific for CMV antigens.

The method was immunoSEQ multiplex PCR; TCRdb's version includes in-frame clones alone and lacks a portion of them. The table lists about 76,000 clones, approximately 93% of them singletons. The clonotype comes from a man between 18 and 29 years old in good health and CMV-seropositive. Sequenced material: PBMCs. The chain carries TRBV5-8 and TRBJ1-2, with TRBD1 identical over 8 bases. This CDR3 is CASSQRTGRYYTF. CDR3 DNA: TGTGCCAGCAGCCAGCGGACAGGGCGTTATTACACCTTC.